A selection of T cell receptor beta chains follows, all from one sample in a study of blood T cell repertoires in COVID-19. Generated by immunoSEQ multiplex PCR, the TCRdb table keeps only in-frame clones and is missing some. The repertoire holds under 200,000 clones, with roughly four fifths as singletons. The sample consisted of peripheral blood. All receptors derive from a human donor in a cohort sampled during active COVID-19. Both conserved end residues are part of each CDR3.

cdr3_aa v_call
CASSLSGEGHYEQYF TRBV11-2
CASSLGNGQDLHNEQFF TRBV7-2
CASSQGAADNEKLFF TRBV4-3
CASSQLSDSLPRANYGYTF TRBV18
CASSLGDGGTTEAFF TRBV27
CASSDPGTEAFF TRBV25-1
CASSHYRPLTRYSYEQYF TRBV27
CASSFGPIYGYTF TRBV27
CASSLAQGKGYEQYF TRBV7-2
CATSNRSGRSRNEQFF TRBV24-1
CASSLEPNEKLFF TRBV7-9
CASSLAGGPGEQYF TRBV9
CASSFSGGRRSYEQYF TRBV28
CATGTGDYGYTF TRBV10-2
CASSLVVVRDLETQYF TRBV7-9
CASRTDRLSNEKLFF TRBV19
CASSQVHGTNEKLFF TRBV3-1/TRBV3-2
CASSPWGGTEAFF TRBV27
CASKGTGGGEQYF TRBV12-3/TRBV12-4
CASSPTTGQGRPGYGYTF TRBV25-1
CASSSLGGLGDTQYF TRBV7-9
CASSWGGAETEAFF TRBV6-5
CASSQGRSLDEQYF TRBV4-2
CASSAEGGDQPQHF TRBV10-1
CASSHRGLSYEQYF TRBV28
CASGFSGTGYEQYF TRBV12-5
CASSLQASGANTGELFF TRBV5-1
CASSLAAGGQSYGYTF TRBV5-1